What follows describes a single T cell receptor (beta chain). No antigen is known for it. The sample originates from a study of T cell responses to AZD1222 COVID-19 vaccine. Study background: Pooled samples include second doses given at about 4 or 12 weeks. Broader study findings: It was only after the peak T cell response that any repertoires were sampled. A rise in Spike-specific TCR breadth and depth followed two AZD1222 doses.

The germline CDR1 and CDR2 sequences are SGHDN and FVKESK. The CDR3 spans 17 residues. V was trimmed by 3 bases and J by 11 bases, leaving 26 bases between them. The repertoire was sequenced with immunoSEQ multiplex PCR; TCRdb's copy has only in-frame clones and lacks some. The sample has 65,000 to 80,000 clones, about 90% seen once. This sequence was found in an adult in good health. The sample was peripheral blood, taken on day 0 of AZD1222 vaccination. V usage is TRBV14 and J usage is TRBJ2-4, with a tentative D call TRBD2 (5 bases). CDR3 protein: CASSHTGPLGSWGFQYF. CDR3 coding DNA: TGTGCCAGCAGCCATACCGGGCCCTTGGGGAGTTGGGGATTTCAGTACTTC.